The sequence of this T cell receptor beta chain was determined in a study of T cell responses to AZD1222 COVID-19 vaccine. The germline gives CDR1 MRHNA, CDR2 SNTAGT. CDR3 length: 14 amino acids. The V gene lost 0 bases and the J gene lost 1 base, with 6 bases spanning the gap. Using immunoSEQ multiplex PCR, the repertoire was profiled, and TCRdb retains in-frame clones only, with some absent. The sample has about 160,000 clones, roughly nine tenths seen once. This clonotype was sampled from an adult in good health. The specimen was peripheral blood, collected on day 0 of AZD1222 vaccination. This chain joins TRBV6-4 and TRBJ1-1; no definite D call. CDR3 DNA sequence: TGTGCCAGCAGTGACTCGTGGGGGAACACTGAAGCTTTCTTT. This gives the protein CASSDSWGNTEAFF.